The 9 T cell receptor beta chains listed next were all sequenced from one sample in a study of graft-versus-host responses after intestinal transplantation. Profiling relied on immunoSEQ multiplex PCR, and the TCRdb table lists in-frame clones only, not all of them. This table holds 150,000 or so clones, about 90% found once. Their antigen targets remain unknown. The source material was unstimulated CD4+ T cells sorted from spleen or lymph node cells, sampled before intestinal transplant. The receptors were gathered from a human donor who received an intestinal transplant.

This clone was seen a single time. The CDR3 region is CASSLGYGQGPAGSQPQHF. In DNA, the CDR3 is TGTGCCAGCAGTTTGGGCTACGGACAGGGCCCGGCTGGTAGTCAGCCCCAGCATTTT. The chain links TRBV28 to TRBJ1-5, with 8 bases lining up with TRBD1. The CDR3 runs to 19 residues. The V gene end was trimmed by 3 bases and the J gene end by 6 bases; junction bases not matched to a gene: 19. Germline values: CDR1 MDHEN, CDR2 SYDVKM.

This chain uses TRBV6-1 with TRBJ2-5; 11 bases are shared with TRBD2. The trim removed 6 bases at V and 4 bases at J, leaving 4 bases unmatched. Germline assignment: CDR1 MNHNS and CDR2 SASEGT. The CDR3 extends over 14 amino acids. The CDR3 loop reads CASRQLAGAETQYF. The CDR3 bases are TGTGCCAGCAGACAACTAGCGGGAGCAGAGACCCAGTACTTC.

This chain uses TRBV19 with TRBJ2-5; no reliable D call. The J call is uncertain, as TRBJ2-7 better fits the DNA end. Looked up from germline, CDR1 is LNHDA and CDR2 is SQIVND (reference sequence). The CDR3 has 13 amino acids. This CDR3 is CATSLSFYYEQYF. The CDR3 nucleotides read TGTGCCACTTCGCTATCCTTTTACTACGAGCAGTACTTC.

The genes are TRBV7-3 and TRBJ2-7, with D possibly being TRBD1 or TRBD2 (5 bases each). The germline V gene encodes CDR1 SGHTA and CDR2 FQGTGA. Trimming left V 4 bases short and J 2 bases short, with 18 bases between. This CDR3 region has 16 residues. The CDR3 loop is CASSSNGAGLAYEQYF. As DNA, the CDR3 is TGTGCCAGCAGCTCTAATGGGGCGGGCCTCGCCTACGAGCAGTACTTC. The full variable domain, in which reference TRBV7-3 and TRBJ2-7 provide the parts outside the CDR3, is GAGVSQTPSNKVTEKGKYVELRCDPISGHTALYWYRQSLGQGPEFLIYFQGTGAADDSGLPNDRFFAVRPEGSVSTLKIQRTERGDSAVYLCASSSNGAGLAYEQYFGPGTRLTVT.

The V and J genes are TRBV30 and TRBJ1-2; 8 positions agree with TRBD1. After removal of 0 bases from V and 8 bases from J, the junction contained 5 bases not matched to a gene. Germline V CDR1 and CDR2: GTSNPN, SVGIG (reference sequence). The CDR3 consists of 13 residues. The DNA for the CDR3 is TGTGCCTGGAGTGTACTCCCAGGGGGCGGCTACACCTTC. Its translation is CAWSVLPGGGYTF.

CDR3 DNA sequence: TGCAGCGTTGTAGACAGGGCCTACACTGAAGCTTTCTTT. Protein product: CSVVDRAYTEAFF. The chain combines TRBV29-1 with TRBJ1-1, with 7 bases that match TRBD1. Trimming removed 4 bases from V and 3 bases from J; junction bases left unmatched: 5. CDR3 length equals 13 residues. In germline, CDR1 is SQVTM, CDR2 ANQGSEA.

This sequence joins TRBV28 and TRBJ2-1, with 15 bases that match TRBD2. The germline V gene encodes CDR1 MDHEN and CDR2 SYDVKM. The CDR3 consists of 17 residues. The junction had 10 bases not matched to a gene; V was cut back by 4 bases and J by 9 bases. The CDR3 DNA sequence: TGTGCCAGCAGTTCTGGGACTAGCGGGAGGTTACGTAGTGAGCAGTTCTTC. Its translation is CASSSGTSGRLRSEQFF.

This clone was detected once. The chain employs TRBV19 and TRBJ2-1, with 8 bases lining up with TRBD2. Germline CDR1 LNHDA, CDR2 SQIVND (reference sequence). The CDR3 spans 14 residues. V lost 5 bases to trimming and J lost 5 bases; unmatched junction nucleotides: 5. CDR3 loop: CASSGLAWDNEQFF. The CDR3 DNA reads as TGTGCCAGTAGTGGACTAGCATGGGACAATGAGCAGTTCTTC. Full variable domain (rest looked up from reference TRBV19 and TRBJ2-1): DGGITQSPKYLFRKEGQNVTLSCEQNLNHDAMYWYRQDPGQGLRLIYYSQIVNDFQKGDIAEGYSVSREKKESFPLTVTSAQKNPTAFYLCASSGLAWDNEQFFGPGTRLTVL.

This chain uses TRBV7-2 with TRBJ2-1, with TRBD1 identical over 7 bases. V lost 4 bases, J lost 5 bases, and 5 bases stayed unmatched. The length of the CDR3 is 14 residues. Germline V CDR1 and CDR2: SGHTA, FQGNSA. CDR3 in DNA: TGTGCCAGCAGCTACAGGGGCTTTAACAATGAGCAGTTCTTC. Its protein is CASSYRGFNNEQFF.